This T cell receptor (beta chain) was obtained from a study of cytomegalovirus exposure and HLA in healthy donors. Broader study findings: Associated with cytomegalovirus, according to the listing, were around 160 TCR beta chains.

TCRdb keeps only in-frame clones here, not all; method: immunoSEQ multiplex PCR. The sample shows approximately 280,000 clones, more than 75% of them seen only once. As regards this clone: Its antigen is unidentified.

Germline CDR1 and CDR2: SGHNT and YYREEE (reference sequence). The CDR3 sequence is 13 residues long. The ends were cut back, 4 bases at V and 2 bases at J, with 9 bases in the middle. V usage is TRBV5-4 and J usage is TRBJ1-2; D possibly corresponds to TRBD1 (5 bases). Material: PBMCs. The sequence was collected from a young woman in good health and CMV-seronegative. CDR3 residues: CASSVDSNYGYTF. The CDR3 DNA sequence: TGTGCCAGCAGCGTAGACAGCAACTATGGCTACACCTTC.